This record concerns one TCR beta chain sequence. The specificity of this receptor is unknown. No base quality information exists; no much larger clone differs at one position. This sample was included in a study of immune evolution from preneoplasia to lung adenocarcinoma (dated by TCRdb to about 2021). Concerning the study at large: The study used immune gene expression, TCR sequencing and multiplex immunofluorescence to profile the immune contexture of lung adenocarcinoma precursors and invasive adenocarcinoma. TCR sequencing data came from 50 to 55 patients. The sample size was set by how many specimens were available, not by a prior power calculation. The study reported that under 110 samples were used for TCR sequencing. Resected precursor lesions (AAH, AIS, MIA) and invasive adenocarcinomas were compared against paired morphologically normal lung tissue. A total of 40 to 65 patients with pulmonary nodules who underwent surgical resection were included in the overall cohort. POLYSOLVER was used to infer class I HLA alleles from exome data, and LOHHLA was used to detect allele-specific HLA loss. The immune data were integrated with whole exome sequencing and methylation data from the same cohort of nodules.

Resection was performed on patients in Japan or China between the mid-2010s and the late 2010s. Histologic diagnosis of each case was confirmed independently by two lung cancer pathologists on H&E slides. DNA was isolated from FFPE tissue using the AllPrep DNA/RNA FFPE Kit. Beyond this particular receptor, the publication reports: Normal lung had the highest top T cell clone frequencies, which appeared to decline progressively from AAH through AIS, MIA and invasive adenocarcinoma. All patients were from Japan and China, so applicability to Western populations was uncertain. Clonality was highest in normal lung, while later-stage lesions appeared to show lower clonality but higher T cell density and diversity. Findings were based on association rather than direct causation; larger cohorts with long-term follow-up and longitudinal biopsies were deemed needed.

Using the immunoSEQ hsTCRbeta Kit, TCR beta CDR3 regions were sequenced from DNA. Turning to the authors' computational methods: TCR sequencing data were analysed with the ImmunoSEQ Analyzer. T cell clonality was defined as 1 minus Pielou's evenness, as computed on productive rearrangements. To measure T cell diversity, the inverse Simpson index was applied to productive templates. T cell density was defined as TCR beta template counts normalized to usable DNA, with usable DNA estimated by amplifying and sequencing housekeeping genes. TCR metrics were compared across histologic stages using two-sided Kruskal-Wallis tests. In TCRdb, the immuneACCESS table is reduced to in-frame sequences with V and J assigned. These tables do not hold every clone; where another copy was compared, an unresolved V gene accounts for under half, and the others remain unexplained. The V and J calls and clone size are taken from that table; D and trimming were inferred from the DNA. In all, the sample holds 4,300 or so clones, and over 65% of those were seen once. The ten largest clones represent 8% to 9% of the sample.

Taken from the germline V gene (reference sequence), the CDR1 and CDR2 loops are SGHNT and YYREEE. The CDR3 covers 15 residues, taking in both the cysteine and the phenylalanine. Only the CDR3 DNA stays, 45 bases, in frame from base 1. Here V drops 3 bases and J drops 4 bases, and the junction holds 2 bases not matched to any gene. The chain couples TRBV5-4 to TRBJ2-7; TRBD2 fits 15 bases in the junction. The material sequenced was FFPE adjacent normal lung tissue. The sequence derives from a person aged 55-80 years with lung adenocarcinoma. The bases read TGTGCCAGCAGCTCCGGGACTAGCGGGGGGTACGAGCAGTACTTC. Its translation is CASSSGTSGGYEQYF.